A single sample is the source of the 7 T cell receptor beta chains below, sequenced in a study of T cells in Graves' hyperthyroidism and ophthalmopathy. The CDR3 regions of TCR beta were amplified from RNA transcripts. The HTBI primer set drove a first-round RT-PCR of the TCR CDR3. TCRdb called the multiplex PCR reads again in MiXCR, with one record for every CDR3 protein. Of a few hundred thousand distinct CDR3 sequences in the sample, less than 20% were seen once. The sequencing input was blood. Receptor source: a young man with Graves' ophthalmopathy.

The CDR3 region has the DNA TGTGCCAGCAGCCCCCTTACTAGCGGGGGGGGCGCATCGGAAGAGACCCAGTACTTC. Translation: CASSPLTSGGGASEETQYF. This chain joins TRBV12-3 or TRBV12-4 and TRBJ2-5, with 13 bases lining up with TRBD2. V dropped 6 bases and J dropped 3; count of bases not matched to a gene: 16. This CDR3 has 19 amino acids.

This clonotype was counted a few times. The chain couples TRBV6-6 to TRBJ2-1; TRBD2 might be the D (6 bases). The V end was cut by 2 bases, the J end by 10 bases, with 18 bases between. CDR3 length equals 15 residues. Germline CDR1 MNHNY, CDR2 SVGAGI (reference sequence). The CDR3 is CASSYRLSGGAEQFF. DNA of the CDR3: TGTGCCAGCAGTTACAGGCTCTCGGGCGGGGCCGAGCAGTTCTTC.

The chain couples TRBV11-2 to TRBJ2-3, with TRBD2 matching 12 bases. The CDR3 is 16 residues long. The germline V gene has CDR1 SGHAT and CDR2 FQNNGV. V shed 2 bases, J shed 3 bases, and the junction held 3 bases outside the gene matches. CDR3 DNA: TGTGCCAGCAGCTTATCTAGCGGGGGGGAGACAGATACGCAGTATTTT. Translation gives CASSLSSGGETDTQYF.

This clonotype has more than one count but fewer than ten. V is TRBV20-1 and J is TRBJ2-3; D may correspond to TRBD1 or TRBD2 (5 bases each). Germline V gene data show CDR1 as DFQATT and CDR2 as SNEGSKA (reference sequence). V lost 0 bases and J 5 bases, leaving 21 bases between the germline ends. The CDR3 contains 17 residues. DNA for the CDR3: TGCAGTGCTAGAGAAAGCCGGGGCCAGGTATTGGGAGATACGCAGTATTTT. As protein: CSARESRGQVLGDTQYF.

This clonotype was counted at least ten times. The chain combines TRBV20-1 with TRBJ1-5, with D possibly TRBD1 on 5 matching bases. In germline, CDR1 is DFQATT, CDR2 SNEGSKA (reference sequence). There are 16 residues in the CDR3. V was shortened by 0 bases and J by 4 bases, with 16 bases between the two germline ends. CDR3 sequence (DNA): TGCAGTGCTAGAGATAGGGGACGGGGATTAAATCAGCCCCAGCATTTT. Its translation: CSARDRGRGLNQPQHF.

This clonotype was detected ten times or more. This chain connects TRBV3-1 to TRBJ2-7; D is undetermined. CDR1 and CDR2 (germline): LGHDT, YNNKEL (reference sequence). The CDR3 extends over 16 amino acids. V was pared by 4 bases and J by 0 bases, with 16 bases between. CDR3 in amino acids: CASSLRWLLSSYEQYF. DNA of the CDR3: TGTGCCAGCAGCCTCCGGTGGCTATTGAGCTCCTACGAGCAGTACTTC.

This clonotype was recorded many times. The V gene is TRBV5-1, the J gene TRBJ2-7, with D uncertain. Trimming left V 4 bases short and J 3 bases short, with 17 bases between. Germline lookup yields CDR1 SGHRS and CDR2 YFSETQ. The CDR3 is 15 residues long. CDR3 DNA: TGCGCCAGCAGCCCGGACCCGACACGGAACTACGAGCAGTACTTC. Encoded protein: CASSPDPTRNYEQYF.